A selection of T cell receptor beta chains follows, all from one sample in a study of CD4 T cells in relation to SARS-CoV-2 and coronaviruses. Their cognate antigens are unknown. Libraries were prepared by immunoSEQ multiplex PCR; TCRdb keeps only in-frame clonotypes and omits some of them. This sample has around 25,000 clones, with roughly 80% found just once. The sample consisted of CD4+ T cells from PBMCs, cultured in vitro. The receptor source for this set is a human donor in good health. The CDR3 runs from the conserved cysteine through the conserved F or W. Fields, in order: V gene, D gene, clone size, J gene, CDR3 protein, CDR3 DNA. D genes are given only for firm matches. The size field is filled for only some rows; it gives once, few, many or a size class.

TRBV19	TRBD2	NA	TRBJ2-7	CASRAVAGGYEQYF	TGTGCCAGTAGAGCAGTTGCGGGGGGTTACGAGCAGTACTTC
TRBV7-2	TRBD2	once	TRBJ2-3	CASSLEVSSGADTQYF	TGTGCCAGCAGCTTAGAGGTTTCTAGCGGGGCAGATACGCAGTATTTT
TRBV5-1	NA	NA	TRBJ1-3	CASSSEQGNTIYF	TGCGCCAGCAGCTCCGAACAGGGAAACACCATATATTTT
TRBV2	NA	NA	TRBJ1-6	CASKGGQGRNSPLHF	TGTGCCAGCAAAGGGGGGCAGGGGAGGAATTCACCCCTCCACTTT
TRBV25-1	NA	NA	TRBJ2-7	CASSDPGARSYEQYF	TGTGCCAGCAGTGATCCGGGGGCCCGATCCTACGAGCAGTACTTC
TRBV11-3	TRBD2	NA	TRBJ2-1	CASSRGGEGDEQFF	TGTGCCAGCAGCCGCGGGGGAGAGGGAGATGAGCAGTTCTTC
TRBV6-2/TRBV6-3	TRBD1	NA	TRBJ2-7	CASSRGQSYEQYF	TGTGCCAGCAGTAGGGGACAGTCCTACGAGCAGTACTTC
TRBV18	TRBD1	NA	TRBJ2-3	CASSSPGQGADTQYF	TGTGCCAGCTCGTCTCCGGGACAGGGGGCAGATACGCAGTATTTT
TRBV29-1	NA	once	TRBJ1-3	CSVGGGGRNTIYF	TGCAGCGTTGGGGGAGGCGGAAGAAACACCATATATTTT
TRBV27	NA	few	TRBJ1-6	CASSIQAFYNSPLHF	TGTGCCAGCAGTATCCAGGCGTTCTATAATTCACCCCTCCACTTT
TRBV5-6	TRBD1	once	TRBJ1-2	CASSPGGGYNGYTF	TGTGCCAGCAGCCCAGGGGGCGGGTATAATGGCTACACCTTC
TRBV6-2/TRBV6-3	NA	NA	TRBJ1-1	CASSYLGSGTEAFF	TGTGCCAGCAGTTACTTGGGGTCGGGCACTGAAGCTTTCTTT
TRBV18	NA	NA	TRBJ1-5	CASREGLGQPQHF	TGTGCCAGCCGAGAGGGGCTCGGTCAGCCCCAGCATTTT
TRBV2	NA	few	TRBJ2-2	CASNKDSSGELFF	TGTGCCAGCAACAAGGACAGCTCCGGGGAGCTGTTTTTT
TRBV3-1/TRBV3-2	NA	NA	TRBJ2-7	CASSHSTATYEQYF	TGTGCCAGCAGCCATTCGACAGCAACCTACGAGCAGTACTTC
TRBV4-2	NA	NA	TRBJ1-1	CASSQDQGMNTEAFF	TGTGCCAGCAGCCAAGATCAAGGGATGAACACTGAAGCTTTCTTT